The 19 T cell receptor beta chains below all came from one sample that was sequenced in a study of T cells after yellow fever vaccination. TCRdb re-called the 5' RACE reads through MiXCR, storing one row per CDR3 protein. The sample has around 230,000 distinct CDR3 sequences; roughly 6.3% are singletons. Specimen: CD4+ T cells sorted from PBMCs, collected on the day of the yellow fever booster vaccination. The receptors come from a man aged 25 to 40 who received the YFV17D yellow fever vaccine.

This clonotype was seen only a few times. This chain links TRBV27 with TRBJ1-1, with D possibly TRBD1 on 5 matching bases. The V gene's germline CDR1 is MNHEY and CDR2 SMNVEV (reference sequence). The CDR3 has 14 residues. With 0 bases removed from V and 1 base from J, the gap between germline ends came to 6 bases. CDR3 sequence: CASSLSQGNTEAFF. Written as DNA, the CDR3 is TGTGCCAGCAGTTTATCGCAGGGGAACACTGAAGCTTTCTTT.

The chain combines TRBV5-1 with TRBJ2-7; TRBD1 might be the D (6 bases). The CDR3 consists of 14 residues. Trimming removed 4 bases from V and 6 bases from J, with 17 bases in between. Germline values: CDR1 SGHRS, CDR2 YFSETQ. The CDR3 coding sequence is TGCGCCAGCAGCATGACAGGTTCGGTCGGCGAGCAGTACTTC. Translation: CASSMTGSVGEQYF.

This clonotype was seen at least ten times. This chain links TRBV12-3 or TRBV12-4 with TRBJ2-7; TRBD1 matches 8 bases. The ends lost 7 bases at V and 5 bases at J; junction bases unmatched: 10. The CDR3 has 14 amino acids. The CDR3 is CASTVTGQANEQYF. The CDR3, as DNA: TGTGCCAGCACCGTAACGGGACAGGCCAACGAGCAGTACTTC.

A few counts support this clonotype. The rearrangement joins TRBV6-1 to TRBJ1-4; D is perhaps TRBD1 (5 bases). The CDR3 is made up of 17 amino acids. The V gene lost 6 bases and the J gene lost 5 bases, with 22 bases spanning the gap. From germline, CDR1 is MNHNS and CDR2 SASEGT. CDR3 coding DNA: TGTGCCAGCAGCCCATCGGACCAGGGCGTGACGAATGAAAAACTGTTTTTT. This translates into CASSPSDQGVTNEKLFF.

The chain carries TRBV19 and TRBJ1-2, with D uncertain. CDR1 and CDR2 from the germline V gene are LNHDA and SQIVND (reference sequence). Trimming took 11 bases from V and 0 from J, leaving 16 bases between them. The CDR3 totals 14 residues. The CDR3 bases are TGTGCCGCGTCTGGGCCTAGGGCTAACTATGGCTACACCTTC. Its translation is CAASGPRANYGYTF. Full variable domain (missing parts from reference TRBV19 and TRBJ1-2): DGGITQSPKYLFRKEGQNVTLSCEQNLNHDAMYWYRQDPGQGLRLIYYSQIVNDFQKGDIAEGYSVSREKKESFPLTVTSAQKNPTAFYLCAASGPRANYGYTFGSGTRLTVV.

This clonotype was recorded a few times. The chain employs TRBV2 and TRBJ1-4, with 8 positions matching TRBD1. V trimming: 10 bases; J trimming: 7 bases; junction bases outside the gene matches: 5. Per germline, CDR1 SNHLY and CDR2 FYNNEI. This CDR3 has 12 amino acids. The CDR3 DNA sequence: TGTGCCACCGACAGGGGTTCTGAAAAACTGTTTTTT. Protein sequence: CATDRGSEKLFF.

The chain couples TRBV6-1 to TRBJ2-3, with D uncertain. Germline assignment: CDR1 MNHNS and CDR2 SASEGT. The CDR3 is 13 residues long. V was shortened by 7 bases and J by 2 bases, with 10 bases between the two germline ends. The DNA of the CDR3 is TGTGCCAGCAAGGTTCACTCCACAGATACGCAGTATTTT. This sequence encodes CASKVHSTDTQYF.

The gene calls are TRBV5-6 and TRBJ1-2; D remains ambiguous. Trimming cost V 3 bases and J 3 bases, with 12 bases left between them. The CDR3 runs 14 residues. Germline V CDR1 and CDR2: SGHDT, YYEEEE. The CDR3 reads CASSSRGIDYGYTF. The CDR3 nucleotides are TGTGCCAGCAGCTCTCGCGGGATCGACTATGGCTACACCTTC.

This clonotype was counted a few times. The chain combines TRBV5-1 with TRBJ2-7, with no clear D. The CDR3 is 15 residues long. Germline V gives CDR1 SGHRS, CDR2 YFSETQ. Trimming pared 2 bases from V and 3 bases from J, leaving 15 bases between. This chain's CDR3 is CASSLEPAKGYEQYF. CDR3 nucleotides: TGCGCCAGCAGCTTAGAGCCAGCTAAAGGCTACGAGCAGTACTTC. Filled out from reference TRBV5-1 and TRBJ2-7, the complete variable domain reads KAGVTQTPRYLIKTRGQQVTLSCSPISGHRSVSWYQQTPGQGLQFLFEYFSETQRNKGNFPGRFSGRQFSNSRSEMNVSTLELGDSALYLCASSLEPAKGYEQYFGPGTRLTVT.

This clonotype showed up just a few times. The chain carries TRBV4-3 and TRBJ2-1; TRBD2 agrees at 7 bases. V shed 0 bases and J 7 bases; nucleotides not matched to a gene: 9. The CDR3 contains 16 residues. Germline CDR1 and CDR2: LGHNA and YSLEER. In DNA form, the CDR3 reads TGCGCCAGCAGCCAAGATATAGGAGGGAGGGAAAATGAGCAGTTCTTC. This translates into CASSQDIGGRENEQFF.

This clonotype was seen repeatedly, ten times or more. This rearrangement joins TRBV6-5 to TRBJ2-7, with a tentative D call TRBD2 (6 bases). The CDR3 is 14 amino acids. From germline, CDR1 is MNHEY and CDR2 SVGAGI. The V end was cut by 6 bases, the J end by 9 bases, with 21 bases between. The CDR3 nucleotides are TGTGCCAGCAGCCCCGGGACTCCGGGGATTTGGCAGTACTTC. Encoded protein: CASSPGTPGIWQYF.

Comments on this clonotype: A much larger clone differs by one base, so this may be a read error. V is TRBV27 and J is TRBJ2-2, with a tentative D call TRBD2 (6 bases). Looked up from germline, CDR1 is MNHEY and CDR2 is SMNVEV (reference sequence). The CDR3 consists of 17 residues. The DNA of the CDR3 is TGTGCCATCAGTTTAAGACCTTCGGGACTCAACACCGGGGAGCTGTTTTTT. It yields the protein CAISLRPSGLNTGELFF.

This clonotype was observed a handful of times. CDR3 in DNA: TGTGCCAGCACTCAAACCCGAGCGGGAGAGACCTTCTACGAGCAGTACTTC. Translated: CASTQTRAGETFYEQYF. The chain couples TRBV6-2 or TRBV6-3 to TRBJ2-7; 8 positions agree with TRBD2. The CDR3 is 17 residues long. Germline V gene lookup returns CDR1 MNHEY and CDR2 SVGEGT. With V trimmed by 7 bases and J by 3 bases, 17 bases remained unmatched.

This chain links TRBV3-1 with TRBJ2-4; TRBD2 might be the D (5 bases). The CDR3 length is 15 residues. V was pared by 1 base and J by 0 bases, with 7 bases between. From germline, CDR1 is LGHDT and CDR2 YNNKEL (reference sequence). Here the CDR3 DNA reads TGTGCCAGCAGCCAAGTCGGACTAGCCAAAAACATTCAGTACTTC. It translates to CASSQVGLAKNIQYF.

This clonotype was detected ten times or more. V gene TRBV2 combines with J gene TRBJ2-1; perhaps TRBD1 as D (5 bases). The germline CDR1 and CDR2 sequences are SNHLY and FYNNEI. This CDR3 has 14 residues. The V end was cut by 2 bases, the J end by 5 bases, with 10 bases between. This CDR3 reads CASSEQTDNNEQFF. The CDR3 DNA reads TGTGCCAGCAGTGAACAGACAGACAACAATGAGCAGTTCTTC. Drawing the rest from reference TRBV2 and TRBJ2-1, the complete variable domain is EPEVTQTPSHQVTQMGQEVILRCVPISNHLYFYWYRQILGQKVEFLVSFYNNEISEKSEIFDDQFSVERPDGSNFTLKIRSTKLEDSAMYFCASSEQTDNNEQFFGPGTRLTVL.

In this sample, this clonotype turned up a few times. The chain carries TRBV18 and TRBJ2-5; D is uncertain. Looked up from germline, CDR1 is KGHSH and CDR2 is LQKENI. CDR3 length equals 14 residues. The V end was cut by 3 bases, the J end by 4 bases, with 12 bases between. CDR3 DNA: TGTGCCAGCTCACCTAAACACCTCCCAGAGACCCAGTACTTC. It encodes CASSPKHLPETQYF.

On this clonotype itself: At one of its ends the junction is not consistent with the germline gene, which may arise from a read error. The chain links TRBV20-1 to TRBJ1-5; D call uncertain. The CDR3 has 13 residues. CDR1 is DFQATT and CDR2 is SNEGSKA in the germline V gene (reference sequence). CDR3 coding DNA: TGCAGTGCTGGAGACTTTTACAATCAGCCCCAGCATTTT. Translation: CSAGDFYNQPQHF.

This clonotype was recorded many times. The genes are TRBV7-8 and TRBJ2-1; TRBD2 might be the D (6 bases). The V gene lost 0 bases and the J gene lost 2 bases, with 11 bases spanning the gap. CDR3 size: 16 residues. Germline-derived CDR1 and CDR2 are SGHVS and FQNEAQ. This chain's CDR3 is CASSLAWDLTYNEQFF. The CDR3, as DNA: TGTGCCAGCAGCTTAGCGTGGGACTTGACCTACAATGAGCAGTTCTTC.

This chain connects TRBV12-3 or TRBV12-4 to TRBJ2-1, with 12 bases aligning to TRBD2. The CDR3 has 16 amino acids. Trimming cost V 6 bases and J 7 bases; bases outside gene matches: 10. CDR3 in DNA: TGTGCCAGCAGCTCACTAGCGGGAGGTCGGCGTAATGAGCAGTTCTTC. Its translation is CASSSLAGGRRNEQFF.